Sequencing of this T cell receptor (beta chain) was carried out in a study of T-cell reconstitution after alpha-beta-depleted transplantation in children. Study-level points and caveats: Several hundred expanded graft clones reportedly were the source of alpha-beta T cells about two months after transplant. T-cell counts and diversity at one year following transplant were attributed mainly to newly produced T cells. The high TCRbeta diversity at day 60 in some patients came from surviving recipient T cells and thymic progenitors.

Germline V gene sequence: CDR1 ENHRY, CDR2 SYGVKD. V gave up 6 bases and J gave up 0 bases; unmatched junction bases: 2. The CDR3 is 14 amino acids. In this sample, this clonotype turned up a few times. The target antigen is unknown. Unique molecular identifiers were incorporated when the TCRbeta library was constructed. TCRdb re-analysed the PCR reads in MiXCR, keeping a single row per CDR3 protein. This sample has about 340,000 distinct CDR3 sequences, with roughly 17% found just once. V is TRBV10-3 and J is TRBJ2-3; 8 bases are a match to TRBD2. The TCR sequence derives from a male patient under 10 years old who had a stem cell transplant for acute lymphoblastic leukemia, so the T cells may come from the graft donor. The specimen comprised PBMCs, mostly from graft donor cells, sampled 360 days after TCRalphabeta/CD19-depleted stem cell transplant. The CDR3 reads CAISLAGSTDTQYF. The CDR3 nucleotides read TGTGCCATCAGCCTAGCGGGCAGCACAGATACGCAGTATTTT.